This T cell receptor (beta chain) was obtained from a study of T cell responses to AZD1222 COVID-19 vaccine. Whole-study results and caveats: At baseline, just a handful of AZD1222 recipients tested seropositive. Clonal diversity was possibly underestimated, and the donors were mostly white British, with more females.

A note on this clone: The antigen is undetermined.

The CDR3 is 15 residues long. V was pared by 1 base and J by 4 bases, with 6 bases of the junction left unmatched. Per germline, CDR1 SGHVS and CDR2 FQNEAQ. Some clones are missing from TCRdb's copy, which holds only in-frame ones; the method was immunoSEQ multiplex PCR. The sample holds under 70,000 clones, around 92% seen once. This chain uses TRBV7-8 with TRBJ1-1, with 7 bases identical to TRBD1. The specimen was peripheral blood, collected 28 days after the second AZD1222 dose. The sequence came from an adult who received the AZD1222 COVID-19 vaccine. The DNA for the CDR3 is TGTGCCAGCAGCTTAGTCGTCAGGGGGGCCACTGAAGCTTTCTTT. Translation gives CASSLVVRGATEAFF.